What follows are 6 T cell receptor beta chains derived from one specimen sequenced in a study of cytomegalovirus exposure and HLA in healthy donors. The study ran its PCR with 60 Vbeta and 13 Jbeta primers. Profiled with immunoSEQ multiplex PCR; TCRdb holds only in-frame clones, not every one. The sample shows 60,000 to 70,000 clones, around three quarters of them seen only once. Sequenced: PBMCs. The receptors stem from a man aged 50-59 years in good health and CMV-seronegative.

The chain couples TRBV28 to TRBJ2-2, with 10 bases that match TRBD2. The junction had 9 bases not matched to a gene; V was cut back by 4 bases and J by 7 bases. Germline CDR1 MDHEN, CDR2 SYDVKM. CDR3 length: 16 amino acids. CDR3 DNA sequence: TGTGCCAGCAGTTCACCTCTAGCGGGAGTTGGCGGGGAGCTGTTTTTT. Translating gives CASSSPLAGVGGELFF.

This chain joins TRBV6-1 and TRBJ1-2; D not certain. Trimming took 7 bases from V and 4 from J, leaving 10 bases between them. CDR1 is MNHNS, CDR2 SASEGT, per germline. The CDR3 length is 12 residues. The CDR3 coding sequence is TGTGCCAGCATCCGAGGATCCTATGGCTACACCTTC. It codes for CASIRGSYGYTF.

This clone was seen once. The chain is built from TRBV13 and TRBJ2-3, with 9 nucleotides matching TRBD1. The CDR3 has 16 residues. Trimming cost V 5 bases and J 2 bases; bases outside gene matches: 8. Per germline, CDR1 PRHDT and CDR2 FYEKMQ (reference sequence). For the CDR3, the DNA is TGTGCCAGCAGCCTCGACAGGGGGGGTTACACAGATACGCAGTATTTT. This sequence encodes CASSLDRGGYTDTQYF.

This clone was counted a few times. CDR3 bases: TGTGCCATCTCCGCCGGACAGTTGAACACTGAAGCTTTCTTT. It specifies CAISAGQLNTEAFF. This chain joins TRBV10-3 and TRBJ1-1, with D tentatively TRBD1 (6 bases). This CDR3 is 14 amino acids long. CDR1 is ENHRY and CDR2 is SYGVKD in the germline V gene. The V gene lost 8 bases and the J gene lost 0 bases, with 13 bases spanning the gap.

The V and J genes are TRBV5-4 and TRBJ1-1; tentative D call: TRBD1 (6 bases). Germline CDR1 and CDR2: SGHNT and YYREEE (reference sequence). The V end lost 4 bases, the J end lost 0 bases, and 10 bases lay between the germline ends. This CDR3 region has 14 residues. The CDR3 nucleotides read TGTGCCAGCAGCCAGGGGAGTTTGAACACTGAAGCTTTCTTT. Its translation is CASSQGSLNTEAFF.

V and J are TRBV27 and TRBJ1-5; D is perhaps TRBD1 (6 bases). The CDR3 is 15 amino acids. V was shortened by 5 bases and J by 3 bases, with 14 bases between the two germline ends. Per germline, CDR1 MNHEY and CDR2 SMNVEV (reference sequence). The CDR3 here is CASSARDNANQPQHF. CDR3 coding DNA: TGTGCCAGCAGTGCCCGGGACAATGCCAATCAGCCCCAGCATTTT.